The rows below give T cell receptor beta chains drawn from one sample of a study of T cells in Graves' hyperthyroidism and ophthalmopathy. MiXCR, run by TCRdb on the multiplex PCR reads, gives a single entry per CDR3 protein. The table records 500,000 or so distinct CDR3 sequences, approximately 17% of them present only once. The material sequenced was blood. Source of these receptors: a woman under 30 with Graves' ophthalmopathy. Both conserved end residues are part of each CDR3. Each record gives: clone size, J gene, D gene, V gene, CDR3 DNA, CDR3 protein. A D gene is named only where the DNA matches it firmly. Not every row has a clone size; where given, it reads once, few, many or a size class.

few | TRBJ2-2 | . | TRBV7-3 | TGTGCCAGCAGCTTAAGCTGGAATACCGGGGAGCTGTTTTTT | CASSLSWNTGELFF
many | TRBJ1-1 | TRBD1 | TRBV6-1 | TGTGCCAGCACTTTGAGACAGGGCAACACTGAAGCTTTCTTT | CASTLRQGNTEAFF
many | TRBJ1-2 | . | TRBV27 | TGTGCCAGCAGTTTATCGGCATACTATGGCTACACCTTC | CASSLSAYYGYTF
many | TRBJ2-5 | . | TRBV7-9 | TGTGCCAGCAGTCTCTCACTTCAAGAGACCCAGTACTTC | CASSLSLQETQYF
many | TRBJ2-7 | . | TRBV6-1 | TGTGCCAGCAGTCCCCTCGTGCGCGGGACCGACGAGCAGTACTTC | CASSPLVRGTDEQYF
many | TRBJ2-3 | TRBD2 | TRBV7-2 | TGTGCCAGCAGCTTAGTCTACCAGCGGGAGTCTCAGTATTTT | CASSLVYQRESQYF
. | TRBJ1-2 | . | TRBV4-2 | TGTGCCAGCAGCCAAGATCTCGGGGGAACGAAGGGCTACACCTTC | CASSQDLGGTKGYTF
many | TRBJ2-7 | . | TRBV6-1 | TGTGCCAGCAGTAAACAGGGTATGGACTACGAGCAGTACTTC | CASSKQGMDYEQYF
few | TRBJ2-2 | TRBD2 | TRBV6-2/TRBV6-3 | TGTGCCAGCAGTTACTACCTTTGGACTAGCGGAGATACCAGGGAGCTGTTTTTT | CASSYYLWTSGDTRELFF
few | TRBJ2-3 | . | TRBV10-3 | TGTGCCATCAGTGACAGAGGACTCACAGATACGCAGTATTTT | CAISDRGLTDTQYF
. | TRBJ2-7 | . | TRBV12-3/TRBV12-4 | TGTGCCAGCGAGGACGGGACTGGAACCTACGAGCAGTACTTC | CASEDGTGTYEQYF
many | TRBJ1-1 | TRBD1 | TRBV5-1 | TGCGCCAGCAGCCCGTGGACAGGGCCACTGAACACTGAAGCTTTCTTT | CASSPWTGPLNTEAFF
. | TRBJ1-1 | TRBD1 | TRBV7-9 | TGTGCCGGGTTGGACAGGGCGAACACTGAAGCTTTCTTT | CAGLDRANTEAFF
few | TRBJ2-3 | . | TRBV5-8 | TGTGCCAGCAGCTCCCGACGGCCCTCTAGCACAGATACGCAGTATTTT | CASSSRRPSSTDTQYF
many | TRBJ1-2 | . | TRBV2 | TGTGCCAGCAAGGCAGATGGCTACACCTTC | CASKADGYTF
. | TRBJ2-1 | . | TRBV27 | TGTGCCAGCAGTGCACTCAGCTCCTACAATGAGCAGTTCTTC | CASSALSSYNEQFF
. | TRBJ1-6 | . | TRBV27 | TGTGTCAGCAGTTACCTTCCAGGGGAATCCTATAATTCACCCCTCCACTTT | CVSSYLPGESYNSPLHF
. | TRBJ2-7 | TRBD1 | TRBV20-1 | TGCAGTGCTAGAGCGGACAGGGGCTACGAGCAGTACTTC | CSARADRGYEQYF
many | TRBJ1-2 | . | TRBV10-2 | TGCGCCAGCAGTGAGTCTGGGGGCGCAAGCGGCTACACCTTC | CASSESGGASGYTF
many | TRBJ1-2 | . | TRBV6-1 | TGTGCCAGCAGTGAATATGGAGGATTGGACTATGGCTACACCTTC | CASSEYGGLDYGYTF
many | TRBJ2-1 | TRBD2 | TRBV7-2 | TGTGCCAGCAGCTTAACTAGCGGGAGTAATGAGCAGTTCTTC | CASSLTSGSNEQFF
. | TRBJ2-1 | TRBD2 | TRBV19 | TGTGCCAGTAAGCCAAGCGGGAGTTTACCCTACAATGAGCAGTTCTTC | CASKPSGSLPYNEQFF
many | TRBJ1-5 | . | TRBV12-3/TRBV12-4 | TGTGCCAGCAGCCCCGAAGGTCAGCCCCAGCATTTT | CASSPEGQPQHF
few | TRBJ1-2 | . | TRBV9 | TGTGCCAGCAGCACCAGGACAGCCCCCTATGGCTACACCTTC | CASSTRTAPYGYTF
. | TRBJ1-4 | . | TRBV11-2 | TGTGCCAGCAGCTTTGGGGTTGGCAGGGGTGAGGAAAAACTGTTTTTT | CASSFGVGRGEEKLFF
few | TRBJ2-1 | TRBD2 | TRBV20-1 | TGCAGTGCCTCGAGCGGGGGGCCCCCCTACAATGAGCAGTTCTTC | CSASSGGPPYNEQFF
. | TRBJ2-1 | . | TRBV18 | TGTGCCAGCTCATCACTGGAGGGTGGCAATGAGCAGTTCTTC | CASSSLEGGNEQFF
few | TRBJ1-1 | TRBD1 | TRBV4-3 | TGCGCCAGCAGCCAAGACGGGGACAGGAACACTGAAGCTTTCTTT | CASSQDGDRNTEAFF
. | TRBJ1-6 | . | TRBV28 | TGTGCCAGCAGTTTAACCTGGAGGTCCAATAATTCACCCCTCCACTTT | CASSLTWRSNNSPLHF
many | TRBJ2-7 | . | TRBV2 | TGTGCCAGCAGCCCAACTCGGTCAGGGCACTACGAGCAGTACTTC | CASSPTRSGHYEQYF
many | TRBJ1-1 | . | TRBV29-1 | TGCAGCGTTGAAGATCTTCAGGAGAGGACTGAAGCTTTCTTT | CSVEDLQERTEAFF
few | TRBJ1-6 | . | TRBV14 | TGTGCCAGCAGCCACCCACGCGGAATAGAGAATTCACCCCTCCACTTT | CASSHPRGIENSPLHF
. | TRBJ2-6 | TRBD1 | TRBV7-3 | TGTGCCAGCAGCTCCCGCCTCGGACAGGGAGTCTCTGGGGCCAACGTCCTGACTTTC | CASSSRLGQGVSGANVLTF
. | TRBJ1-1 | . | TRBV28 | TGTACCAGCATCCACCGGGAGGGCTTTGAAGCTTTCTTT | CTSIHREGFEAFF
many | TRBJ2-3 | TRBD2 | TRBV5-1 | TGCGCCAGCAGCTTGGCCGGGGGGAGGGATACGCAGTATTTT | CASSLAGGRDTQYF
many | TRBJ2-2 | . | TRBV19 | TGTGCCAGCCAACAGGACACCGGGGAGCTGTTTTTT | CASQQDTGELFF
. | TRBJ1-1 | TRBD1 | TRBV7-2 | TGTGCCAGCAGCGCCGGGACAGGGAGTCCCATGAACACTGAAGCTTTCTTT | CASSAGTGSPMNTEAFF
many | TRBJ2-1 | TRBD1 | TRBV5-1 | TGCGCCAGCAGCACCGGGACAGGGACCTACAATGAGCAGTTCTTC | CASSTGTGTYNEQFF
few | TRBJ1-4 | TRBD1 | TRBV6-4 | TGTGCCAGCGCAGCGAGACAGGGGGCTAATGAAAAACTGTTTTTT | CASAARQGANEKLFF
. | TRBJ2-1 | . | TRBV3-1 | TGTGCCAGCAGCCAAATGGGGCTGGCGCAGTTCTTC | CASSQMGLAQFF
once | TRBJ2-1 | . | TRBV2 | TGTGCCAGCAGTTTTGTTACAGGGTACAATGAGCAGTTCTTC | CASSFVTGYNEQFF
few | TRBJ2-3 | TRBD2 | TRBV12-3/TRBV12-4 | TGTGCCAGCAGTTTAGGGACTAGCGCCCGCACAGATACGCAGTATTTT | CASSLGTSARTDTQYF
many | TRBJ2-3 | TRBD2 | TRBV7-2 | TGTGCCAGCAGCTTAAGACTAGCGGGATTGCCAGATACGCAGTATTTT | CASSLRLAGLPDTQYF